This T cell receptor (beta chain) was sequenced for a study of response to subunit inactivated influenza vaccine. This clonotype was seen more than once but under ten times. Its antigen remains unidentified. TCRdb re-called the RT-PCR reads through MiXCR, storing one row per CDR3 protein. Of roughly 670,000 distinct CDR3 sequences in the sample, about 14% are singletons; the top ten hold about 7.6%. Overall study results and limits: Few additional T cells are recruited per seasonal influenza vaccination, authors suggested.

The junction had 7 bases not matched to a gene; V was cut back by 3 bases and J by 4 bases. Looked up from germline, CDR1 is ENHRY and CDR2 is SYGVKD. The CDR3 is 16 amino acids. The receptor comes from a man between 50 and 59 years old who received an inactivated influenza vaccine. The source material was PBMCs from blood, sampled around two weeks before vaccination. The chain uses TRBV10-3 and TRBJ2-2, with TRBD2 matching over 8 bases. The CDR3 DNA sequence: TGTGCCATCAGTGACCGCGGGAGGAGGGTCACCGGGGAGCTGTTTTTT. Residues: CAISDRGRRVTGELFF.